The 21 T cell receptor beta chains below were found in one sample sequenced in a study of PD-L1 blockade in urothelial cancer. Here immunoSEQ multiplex PCR was the method, and the copy in TCRdb shows in-frame clones only, minus some. The sample has 50,000 or so clones; 70% to 80% are singletons. Source: PBMCs, taken around atezolizumab (anti-PD-L1) treatment. The receptor set was obtained from a man aged 65 to 85 with urothelial cancer.

The rearrangement uses TRBV7-2 and TRBJ2-7; a possible D gene is TRBD1 (6 bases). Trimming shortened V by 6 bases and J by 7 bases, and 13 bases separated the two germline ends. Germline CDR1 and CDR2: SGHTA and FQGNSA. This CDR3 is built from 12 residues. CDR3 region: CASSFNREEQYF. In nucleotides, the CDR3 is TGTGCCAGCAGTTTTAACAGGGAAGAGCAGTACTTC.

The chain has TRBV19 and TRBJ2-2; D is undetermined. The V end was cut by 0 bases, the J end by 3 bases, with 5 bases between. CDR1 and CDR2 (germline): LNHDA, SQIVND (reference sequence). This CDR3 contains 14 residues. CDR3 amino acids: CASSIEAYTGELFF. The CDR3 coding sequence is TGTGCCAGTAGTATAGAGGCTTACACCGGGGAGCTGTTTTTT.

The chain recombines TRBV5-8 with TRBJ2-2; tentative D call: TRBD1 (5 bases). Germline CDR1 is SGHTS and CDR2 is YDEGEE. This CDR3 has 13 residues. Trimming cost V 1 base and J 7 bases, with 8 bases left between them. The CDR3 region is CASSLRGFGELFF. The CDR3 bases are TGTGCCAGCAGCTTGAGGGGCTTCGGGGAGCTGTTTTTT.

The genes are TRBV18 and TRBJ2-2; a possible D gene is TRBD1 (6 bases). From germline, CDR1 is KGHSH and CDR2 LQKENI. Trimming pared 3 bases from V and 7 bases from J, leaving 18 bases between. The CDR3 has 16 residues. The CDR3 region is CASSPFRQGSGGELFF. The DNA for the CDR3 is TGTGCCAGCTCACCTTTTCGGCAGGGGAGTGGCGGGGAGCTGTTTTTT.

This chain connects TRBV30 to TRBJ2-7; TRBD2 matches 8 bases. This CDR3 spans 13 amino acids. The germline CDR1 and CDR2 sequences are GTSNPN and SVGIG (reference sequence). The ends lost 0 bases at V and 3 bases at J; junction bases unmatched: 1. The CDR3 coding sequence is TGTGCCTGGAGTGTTGCGGGGGGCTACGAGCAGTACTTC. Protein product: CAWSVAGGYEQYF.

The chain uses TRBV5-6 and TRBJ1-1; 7 bases fit TRBD1. From germline, CDR1 is SGHDT and CDR2 YYEEEE. V dropped 2 bases and J dropped 0; count of bases not matched to a gene: 4. The length of the CDR3 is 15 residues. CDR3 nucleotides: TGTGCCAGCAGCTTTAAGGGGGCAATGAACACTGAAGCTTTCTTT. Translated, it gives CASSFKGAMNTEAFF.

This clone was seen once. CDR3 sequence: CASSGGPPTGGEQYF. DNA of the CDR3: TGTGCCAGCAGCGGGGGCCCCCCCACAGGGGGCGAGCAGTACTTC. The chain links TRBV9 to TRBJ2-7, with TRBD1 matching over 8 bases. The germline CDR1 and CDR2 sequences are SGDLS and YYNGEE. V lost 3 bases and J lost 6; bases outside the gene matches: 11. The CDR3 has 15 residues. The complete variable domain, with remaining parts taken from reference TRBV9 and TRBJ2-7, reads DSGVTQTPKHLITATGQRVTLRCSPRSGDLSVYWYQQSLDQGLQFLIQYYNGEERAKGNILERFSAQQFPDLHSELNLSSLELGDSALYFCASSGGPPTGGEQYFGPGTRLTVT.

The rearrangement uses TRBV28 and TRBJ1-2, with TRBD1 matching 10 bases. The CDR3 covers 13 residues. V lost 6 bases to trimming and J lost 8 bases; unmatched junction nucleotides: 6. CDR1 is MDHEN and CDR2 is SYDVKM in the germline V gene. The CDR3 is CASRTTGGIGYTF. CDR3 DNA: TGTGCCAGCAGAACGACAGGGGGCATCGGCTACACCTTC.

The chain combines TRBV7-2 with TRBJ1-6; D remains ambiguous. This CDR3 spans 17 amino acids. Trimming stripped 5 bases from V and 0 bases from J, with 14 bases between. Germline V gene data show CDR1 as SGHTA and CDR2 as FQGNSA. The CDR3 is CASSPRLSRSYNSPLHF. The CDR3 DNA follows: TGTGCCAGCAGCCCTCGACTTTCTCGCTCCTATAATTCACCCCTCCACTTT.

The chain has TRBV6-6 and TRBJ1-5; D is unclear. Trimming cost V 7 bases and J 3 bases, with 10 bases left between them. The CDR3 spans 13 residues. Germline CDR1 MNHNY, CDR2 SVGAGI (reference sequence). The CDR3 sequence is CASTEGLNQPQHF. CDR3 DNA: TGTGCCAGCACGGAGGGCCTCAATCAGCCCCAGCATTTT.

This chain joins TRBV29-1 and TRBJ1-2, with no clear D. The CDR3 is made up of 12 amino acids. CDR1 SQVTM and CDR2 ANQGSEA come from the germline V gene. Trimming removed 5 bases at V and 9 bases at J, with 16 bases between. CDR3 sequence: CSVSEFGASYTF. The CDR3 nucleotides are TGCAGCGTTTCCGAGTTTGGAGCGAGCTACACCTTC. Filled out from reference TRBV29-1 and TRBJ1-2, the complete variable domain reads SAVISQKPSRDICQRGTSLTIQCQVDSQVTMMFWYRQQPGQSLTLIATANQGSEATYESGFVIDKFPISRPNLTFSTLTVSNMSPEDSSIYLCSVSEFGASYTFGSGTRLTVV.

The chain joins TRBV7-3 to TRBJ1-1; unclear D gene. Germline-derived CDR1 and CDR2 are SGHTA and FQGTGA. Trimming took off 0 bases at V and 4 bases at J, with 6 bases between the two ends. The length of the CDR3 is 13 residues. The CDR3 sequence: CASSLTPVTEAFF. The CDR3 DNA follows: TGTGCCAGCAGCTTAACTCCAGTCACTGAAGCTTTCTTT.

The sample holds one count of this clone. In DNA form, the CDR3 reads TGTGCCAGCAGCTTAGATACTAGCGCCTCGAACACCGGGGAGCTGTTTTTT. It codes for CASSLDTSASNTGELFF. The chain has TRBV7-6 and TRBJ2-2, with 7 bases lining up with TRBD2. Looked up from germline, CDR1 is SGHVS and CDR2 is FNYEAQ. Unmatched junction bases numbered 5, after V lost 1 base and J lost 0 bases. The CDR3 is made up of 17 amino acids.

This CDR3 reads CASSLEGLLPSNEQFF. In DNA, the CDR3 is TGCGCCAGCAGCTTGGAGGGACTTCTGCCCTCCAATGAGCAGTTCTTC. The gene calls are TRBV5-1 and TRBJ2-1; D may be TRBD2 (6 bases). Trimming cost V 0 bases and J 6 bases, with 16 bases left between them. The CDR3 spans 16 residues. Germline V CDR1 and CDR2: SGHRS, YFSETQ. Drawing the rest from reference TRBV5-1 and TRBJ2-1, the complete variable domain is KAGVTQTPRYLIKTRGQQVTLSCSPISGHRSVSWYQQTPGQGLQFLFEYFSETQRNKGNFPGRFSGRQFSNSRSEMNVSTLELGDSALYLCASSLEGLLPSNEQFFGPGTRLTVL.

The chain combines TRBV7-9 with TRBJ2-2; a weak D match, TRBD2 (5 bases). The CDR3 extends over 14 amino acids. The V gene lost 5 bases and the J gene lost 5 bases, with 12 bases spanning the gap. Germline CDR1 is SEHNR and CDR2 is FQNEAQ (reference sequence). The CDR3 region is CASSRVRGTGELFF. DNA for the CDR3: TGTGCCAGCAGCCGAGTGAGAGGGACCGGGGAGCTGTTTTTT.

The chain recombines TRBV7-9 with TRBJ1-2; 12 nucleotides agree with TRBD1. V trimming: 5 bases; J trimming: 2 bases; junction bases outside the gene matches: 6. The CDR3 is 16 residues long. Germline V lookup: CDR1 SEHNR, CDR2 FQNEAQ (reference sequence). CDR3 sequence: CASSPPGTGGNYGYTF. The CDR3 DNA reads as TGTGCCAGCAGCCCCCCCGGGACAGGGGGCAACTATGGCTACACCTTC.

This clone showed up just a few times. This chain joins TRBV19 and TRBJ2-1; TRBD1 is a possible D gene (5 bases). Between the trimmed V and J ends, which lost 4 bases and 9 bases, there was a span of 13 bases. Germline values: CDR1 LNHDA, CDR2 SQIVND (reference sequence). This CDR3 has 13 residues. The CDR3 spells CASSTQGSGEQFF. The CDR3 DNA sequence: TGTGCCAGTAGTACTCAGGGATCCGGTGAGCAGTTCTTC.

This chain connects TRBV5-1 to TRBJ2-5; the match to TRBD2 covers 10 bases. The germline V gene has CDR1 SGHRS and CDR2 YFSETQ. Losses at the gene ends were 0 bases for V and 5 bases for J; bases not matched to a gene: 7. The CDR3 contains 16 residues. The CDR3 DNA reads TGCGCCAGCAGCTTGGGGGTAGCGGGAGGTATGGAGACCCAGTACTTC. It translates to CASSLGVAGGMETQYF.

The chain combines TRBV4-2 with TRBJ2-1; D gene uncertain. Deletions cut 1 base from V and 7 bases from J, with 11 bases between. Germline loops: CDR1 LGHNA, CDR2 YNFKEQ. The CDR3 runs 14 residues. CDR3 in amino acids: CASSQGGQVNEQFF. In DNA, the CDR3 is TGTGCCAGCAGCCAAGGAGGTCAAGTTAATGAGCAGTTCTTC.

This rearrangement joins TRBV11-3 to TRBJ2-4; 9 bases agree with TRBD1. The CDR3 extends over 14 amino acids. The V and J ends lost 5 bases and 6 bases, in that order; junction bases with no gene match: 5. Germline V gene lookup returns CDR1 SGHNT and CDR2 YENEEA. CDR3 residues: CASSQTGGGNIQYF. CDR3 bases: TGTGCCAGCAGCCAAACAGGGGGCGGAAACATTCAGTACTTC.

This rearrangement joins TRBV7-2 to TRBJ2-3; 9 nucleotides agree with TRBD2. Per germline, CDR1 SGHTA and CDR2 FQGNSA. V gave up 5 bases and J gave up 2 bases; unmatched junction bases: 8. The CDR3 runs 16 residues. In DNA form, the CDR3 reads TGTGCCAGCAGCCCACGACCTAGCGGGAACACAGATACGCAGTATTTT. It codes for CASSPRPSGNTDTQYF.